This T cell receptor beta chain stems from a study of neoadjuvant nivolumab and ipilimumab in lung cancer. Study at large: The combination arm added day-1 ipilimumab 1 mg/kg to nivolumab 3 mg/kg on days 1, 15, 29. Overall study findings and caveats: Compared with tumor-adjacent uninvolved lung, resected tumors showed greater richness and clonality.

This clone showed up just a few times. Its antigen remains unidentified. Method: immunoSEQ multiplex PCR; TCRdb's copy keeps in-frame clones and lacks some. The sample records about 3,600 clones, over 70% being singletons. The V segment lost 2 bases and the J segment 5 bases; nucleotides outside the gene matches: 7. The CDR3 spans 15 residues. Per germline, CDR1 GTSNPN and CDR2 SVGIG (reference sequence). The V call is TRBV30, the J call TRBJ2-5; the match to TRBD2 covers 11 bases. The receptor was derived from an adult with non-small cell lung cancer. The source was peripheral blood, collected after neoadjuvant nivolumab, alone or with ipilimumab, at or shortly before surgery. The CDR3 loop reads CAWSRVAGGLETQYF. The CDR3 coding sequence is TGTGCCTGGAGTAGGGTAGCGGGAGGGCTCGAGACCCAGTACTTC.